This T cell receptor beta chain was identified in a study of T cell repertoires in cytomegalovirus infection. General observations from the study: CMV-specific TCR beta clonotypes restricted by HLA-C were the ones dominating the ex vivo response.

This CDR3 contains 14 residues. Trimming removed 6 bases at V and 6 bases at J, with 18 bases between. Germline assignment: CDR1 MNHEY and CDR2 SVGAGI. TCRdb processed the reads anew with MiXCR; each CDR3 protein has one entry. The sample has under 850,000 distinct CDR3 sequences, approximately 34% seen once; the top ten hold 2.5% to 3.5%. Only a few counts were recorded for this clonotype. The antigen is undetermined. Sequences were obtained from PBMCs. The chain links TRBV6-5 to TRBJ2-7, with a possible D match to TRBD1 (7 bases). The receptor was derived from a human donor in good health (CMV status not recorded). Some clones in this sample may be carry-over from other donors' samples. The CDR3 reads CASRETGRRSEQYF. Here the CDR3 DNA reads TGTGCCAGCAGAGAGACAGGGAGGCGATCCGAGCAGTACTTC.